The clone carrying this T cell receptor (beta chain) was counted many times. Its antigen is not identified. A CD8+CD4-CCR7+CD45RA+ gate was used to sort naive CD8 T cells. TCRdb re-called the PCR reads through MiXCR, storing one row per CDR3 protein. The top ten clones hold 0.7% to 1% of a sample with 490,000 or so distinct CDR3 sequences, about 22% of them seen once. These data are taken from a study of molecular identifiers for immune sequencing clone quantification. General study findings and limits: The study found clones above 20 RNA copies held over 98% of effector molecules and under 1% in naive cells.

The germline V gene has CDR1 MNHEY and CDR2 SVGEGT. The CDR3 spans 16 residues. V lost 2 bases and J 3 bases, leaving 13 bases between the germline ends. This clonotype was obtained from a human donor in good health. Some libraries in this study had Jurkat cell RNA spiked in. The sample consisted of naive CD8+ T cells from blood, with Jurkat cell RNA spiked in. Subset meaning: FACS-sorted CD8+CD4-CCR7+CD45RA+ naive T cells. This chain links TRBV6-2 or TRBV6-3 with TRBJ2-2; perhaps TRBD1 as D (5 bases). CDR3 amino acids: CASSYPQPRDTGELFF. CDR3 DNA: TGTGCCAGCAGTTACCCCCAACCCAGGGACACCGGGGAGCTGTTTTTT.